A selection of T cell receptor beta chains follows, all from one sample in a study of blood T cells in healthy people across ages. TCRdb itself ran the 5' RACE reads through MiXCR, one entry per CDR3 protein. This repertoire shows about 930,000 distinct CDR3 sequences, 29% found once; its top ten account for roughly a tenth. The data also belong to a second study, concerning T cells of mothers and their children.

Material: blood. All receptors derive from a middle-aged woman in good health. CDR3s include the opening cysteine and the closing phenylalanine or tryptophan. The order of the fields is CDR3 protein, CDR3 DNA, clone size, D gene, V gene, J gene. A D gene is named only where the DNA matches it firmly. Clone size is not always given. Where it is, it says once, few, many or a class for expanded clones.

CDR3: CASSIQGSGVGDTQYF; DNA: TGTGCCAGCAGCATCCAGGGTAGCGGGGTTGGAGATACGCAGTATTTT; size: many; D: TRBD2; V: TRBV9; J: TRBJ2-3
CDR3: CASSPFPPRGSTYNEQFF; DNA: TGTGCCAGCTCACCATTCCCCCCCCGGGGGAGTACCTACAATGAGCAGTTCTTC; size: few; D: NA; V: TRBV18; J: TRBJ2-1
CDR3: CASSPSGTSGGRDTQYF; DNA: TGTGCCAGCAGTCCGTCCGGGACTAGCGGGGGGAGGGATACGCAGTATTTT; size: many; D: TRBD2; V: TRBV28; J: TRBJ2-3
CDR3: CSVEQGAETQYF; DNA: TGCAGCGTTGAACAGGGGGCAGAGACCCAGTACTTC; size: many; D: TRBD1; V: TRBV29-1; J: TRBJ2-5
CDR3: CSVDERGGEADTQYF; DNA: TGCAGCGTTGATGAGCGGGGGGGCGAGGCAGATACGCAGTATTTT; size: many; D: TRBD2; V: TRBV29-1; J: TRBJ2-3
CDR3: CASSAQTGEQYF; DNA: TGTGCCAGCAGTGCCCAAACGGGTGAGCAGTACTTC; size: NA; D: NA; V: TRBV6-6; J: TRBJ2-7
CDR3: CSAKKTVNSNQPQHF; DNA: TGCAGTGCCAAAAAGACCGTAAATAGCAATCAGCCCCAGCATTTT; size: few; D: NA; V: TRBV20-1; J: TRBJ1-5
CDR3: CPSSFSRGETDTQYF; DNA: TGTCCCAGCAGTTTCAGCCGGGGTGAAACAGATACGCAGTATTTT; size: NA; D: NA; V: TRBV12-3/TRBV12-4; J: TRBJ2-3
CDR3: CASGIGETQYF; DNA: TGTGCCAGCGGAATCGGGGAGACCCAGTACTTC; size: few; D: NA; V: TRBV9; J: TRBJ2-5
CDR3: CSARALNRDRLTYEQYF; DNA: TGCAGTGCTAGAGCCCTGAACAGGGACAGGTTGACCTACGAGCAGTACTTC; size: few; D: TRBD1; V: TRBV20-1; J: TRBJ2-7
CDR3: CASSRSGGGRNEQFF; DNA: TGTGCCAGCAGCCGAAGTGGGGGGGGCCGCAATGAGCAGTTCTTC; size: many; D: NA; V: TRBV7-2; J: TRBJ2-1
CDR3: CASSLYSAGKTNYGYTF; DNA: TGTGCCAGCAGTTTATATTCTGCGGGGAAAACTAACTATGGCTACACCTTC; size: NA; D: NA; V: TRBV28; J: TRBJ1-2
CDR3: CASSLAGVGLGVNEQFF; DNA: TGCGCCAGCAGCTTGGCCGGAGTGGGGCTGGGTGTCAATGAGCAGTTCTTC; size: few; D: NA; V: TRBV5-1; J: TRBJ2-1
CDR3: CASSLADWTSGDTDTQYF; DNA: TGTGCCAGCAGCTTAGCGGACTGGACTAGCGGAGACACAGATACGCAGTATTTT; size: NA; D: TRBD2; V: TRBV7-9; J: TRBJ2-3
CDR3: CASSPGPTYNEQYF; DNA: TGCGCCAGCAGCCCGGGACCGACTTACAATGAGCAGTACTTC; size: NA; D: NA; V: TRBV5-1; J: TRBJ2-7
CDR3: CASSRARSGSGQPQHF; DNA: TGTGCCAGCTCACGAGCCCGGTCGGGGTCCGGGCAGCCCCAGCATTTT; size: few; D: NA; V: TRBV18; J: TRBJ1-5
CDR3: CASTKGAGNYGYTF; DNA: TGTGCCAGCACCAAGGGGGCAGGGAACTATGGCTACACCTTC; size: few; D: TRBD1; V: TRBV6-5; J: TRBJ1-2
CDR3: CASSQGGVAFF; DNA: TGCGCCAGCAGCCAAGGGGGGGTAGCTTTCTTT; size: few; D: NA; V: TRBV4-3; J: TRBJ1-1
CDR3: CASSSGQMFGYEQYF; DNA: TGTGCCAGCAGTTCCGGACAGATGTTCGGCTACGAGCAGTACTTC; size: few; D: NA; V: TRBV28; J: TRBJ2-7
CDR3: CASSPTPSGAYNEQFF; DNA: TGTGCCAGCAGTCCCACCCCTAGCGGGGCGTACAATGAGCAGTTCTTC; size: many; D: TRBD2; V: TRBV27; J: TRBJ2-1
CDR3: CASSPWEGAADTQYF; DNA: TGTGCCAGCAGCCCTTGGGAGGGGGCTGCAGATACGCAGTATTTT; size: NA; D: NA; V: TRBV7-8; J: TRBJ2-3
CDR3: CSVLRLTPSTDTQYF; DNA: TGCAGCGTCCTAAGACTGACACCTAGCACAGATACGCAGTATTTT; size: many; D: NA; V: TRBV29-1; J: TRBJ2-3
CDR3: CASSQQVGREKLFF; DNA: TGTGCCAGCAGCCAACAGGTCGGTCGTGAAAAACTGTTTTTT; size: many; D: NA; V: TRBV3-1; J: TRBJ1-4
CDR3: CASSPTATLYEQYF; DNA: TGTGCCAGCAGCCCGACAGCAACCCTCTACGAGCAGTACTTC; size: many; D: NA; V: TRBV9; J: TRBJ2-7
CDR3: CASSLATRAGYTF; DNA: TGTGCCAGCAGCTTAGCGACCAGGGCTGGCTACACCTTC; size: NA; D: NA; V: TRBV7-2; J: TRBJ1-2
CDR3: CASSPRWVGTGAFF; DNA: TGTGCCAGCAGTCCCCGGTGGGTAGGCACTGGAGCTTTCTTT; size: NA; D: NA; V: TRBV27; J: TRBJ1-1
CDR3: CASSQGQGGGPRVYNEQFF; DNA: TGTGCCAGCAGCCAAGGTCAGGGCGGGGGCCCCAGAGTTTACAATGAGCAGTTCTTC; size: once; D: NA; V: TRBV4-2; J: TRBJ2-1
CDR3: CATSRDRRVNSYNEQFF; DNA: TGTGCCACCAGCAGAGACCGTAGGGTTAACTCCTACAATGAGCAGTTCTTC; size: few; D: NA; V: TRBV15; J: TRBJ2-1
CDR3: CAWSASSGGDTQYF; DNA: TGTGCCTGGAGTGCGAGTAGCGGGGGGGATACGCAGTATTTT; size: few; D: TRBD2; V: TRBV30; J: TRBJ2-3
CDR3: CSLTGRTWREQYF; DNA: TGCAGTTTAACGGGGAGGACCTGGCGCGAGCAGTACTTC; size: many; D: NA; V: TRBV20-1; J: TRBJ2-7
CDR3: CASRRGSPSYGYTF; DNA: TGTGCCAGCAGGCGAGGTAGCCCTAGCTATGGCTACACCTTC; size: NA; D: NA; V: TRBV28; J: TRBJ1-2
CDR3: CASSVDRWTEAFF; DNA: TGTGCCAGCAGCGTAGACAGATGGACTGAAGCTTTCTTT; size: few; D: NA; V: TRBV9; J: TRBJ1-1
CDR3: CSARRQSSYEQYF; DNA: TGCAGTGCTAGAAGACAGAGCTCCTACGAGCAGTACTTC; size: many; D: NA; V: TRBV20-1; J: TRBJ2-7
CDR3: CASSLWGEVETQYF; DNA: TGTGCCAGCAGCTTATGGGGAGAAGTCGAGACCCAGTACTTC; size: many; D: NA; V: TRBV7-2; J: TRBJ2-5
CDR3: CASSFGGNEKLFF; DNA: TGTGCCAGCAGCTTCGGGGGTAATGAAAAACTGTTTTTT; size: NA; D: NA; V: TRBV7-9; J: TRBJ1-4
CDR3: CASSTRQAGCTTNEKLFF; DNA: TGTGCCAGCAGTACTCGCCAGGCAGGATGTACAACTAATGAAAAACTGTTTTTT; size: few; D: NA; V: TRBV28; J: TRBJ1-4
CDR3: CAISERGGVYEQYF; DNA: TGTGCCATCAGTGAACGGGGGGGCGTCTATGAGCAGTACTTC; size: NA; D: TRBD2; V: TRBV10-3; J: TRBJ2-5
CDR3: CSARATTSYEQYF; DNA: TGCAGTGCTAGGGCGACTACCTCCTACGAGCAGTACTTC; size: NA; D: NA; V: TRBV20-1; J: TRBJ2-7
CDR3: CASSFGWDSPRPQHF; DNA: TGTGCCAGCAGTTTCGGCTGGGACAGTCCTCGGCCCCAGCATTTT; size: few; D: TRBD1; V: TRBV28; J: TRBJ1-5
CDR3: CASSLQGLGNTIYF; DNA: TGTGCCAGCAGCCTTCAGGGTCTTGGAAACACCATATATTTT; size: NA; D: NA; V: TRBV14; J: TRBJ1-3
CDR3: CASSKTDGDGNYGYTF; DNA: TGTGCCAGCAGTAAAACGGACGGAGACGGTAACTATGGCTACACCTTC; size: many; D: NA; V: TRBV27; J: TRBJ1-2
CDR3: CASRPRDIRRNQPQHF; DNA: TGTGCCAGCAGACCTCGGGACATACGTCGTAATCAGCCCCAGCATTTT; size: few; D: NA; V: TRBV28; J: TRBJ1-5
CDR3: CASSAGDQGYEQYF; DNA: TGCGCCAGCAGCGCCGGAGATCAGGGCTACGAGCAGTACTTC; size: many; D: NA; V: TRBV5-1; J: TRBJ2-7
CDR3: CAIRNWDAGELFF; DNA: TGTGCCATCAGGAACTGGGACGCCGGGGAGCTGTTTTTT; size: NA; D: NA; V: TRBV10-3; J: TRBJ2-2
CDR3: CASSQTGGDEQFF; DNA: TGCGCCAGCAGCCAGACAGGGGGCGATGAGCAGTTCTTC; size: NA; D: TRBD1; V: TRBV4-3; J: TRBJ2-1
CDR3: CASSAQGVGEAFF; DNA: TGTGCCAGCAGCGCACAGGGGGTAGGTGAAGCTTTCTTT; size: few; D: TRBD1; V: TRBV7-2; J: TRBJ1-1
CDR3: CSAGGLAINEQFF; DNA: TGCAGTGCAGGGGGACTAGCGATCAATGAGCAGTTCTTC; size: NA; D: TRBD2; V: TRBV20-1; J: TRBJ2-1
CDR3: CASRQASGGASNEQFF; DNA: TGTGCCAGCAGACAAGCTAGCGGGGGGGCAAGTAATGAGCAGTTCTTC; size: NA; D: TRBD2; V: TRBV3-1; J: TRBJ2-1
CDR3: CSAREVTSGGFSSYEQYF; DNA: TGCAGTGCTAGAGAGGTGACTAGCGGGGGGTTCAGCTCCTACGAGCAGTACTTC; size: NA; D: TRBD2; V: TRBV20-1; J: TRBJ2-7
CDR3: CASMRGGNHEQYF; DNA: TGTGCCAGCATGAGAGGGGGGAACCACGAGCAGTACTTC; size: NA; D: NA; V: TRBV13; J: TRBJ2-7
CDR3: CASSSRESDQPQHF; DNA: TGTGCCAGCAGTTCTCGGGAATCGGACCAGCCCCAGCATTTT; size: few; D: NA; V: TRBV7-8; J: TRBJ1-5
CDR3: CASSSRDHTDTQYF; DNA: TGTGCCAGCAGTTCCCGTGACCACACAGATACGCAGTATTTT; size: NA; D: NA; V: TRBV12-3/TRBV12-4; J: TRBJ2-3